What follows are 32 T cell receptor beta chains derived from one specimen sequenced in a study of T cells in Graves' hyperthyroidism and ophthalmopathy. The TCR beta CDR3 regions underwent amplification using RNA transcripts as the source. TCR CDR3 underwent first-round RT-PCR with the HTBI primer set. TCRdb fed the multiplex PCR reads into MiXCR, producing one record per CDR3 protein. The sample has 350,000 or so distinct CDR3 sequences; 15% to 20% are singletons. Sequencing was done on a sample of blood. The receptors derive from a woman aged 40 to 50 with Graves' ophthalmopathy.

This clonotype was seen repeatedly, ten times or more. This CDR3 is CASSLAPGGHYEQYF. CDR3 in DNA: TGTGCCAGCAGCTTAGCCCCGGGAGGGCATTACGAGCAGTACTTC. The V and J genes are TRBV7-2 and TRBJ2-7; TRBD2 matches at 8 bases. This CDR3 is built from 15 residues. The V and J ends lost 0 bases and 4 bases, in that order; junction bases with no gene match: 5. Germline CDR1 is SGHTA and CDR2 is FQGNSA.

This clonotype showed up many times. V and J are TRBV28 and TRBJ2-7; 8 positions match TRBD2. The germline gives CDR1 MDHEN, CDR2 SYDVKM. The V gene end was trimmed by 6 bases and the J gene end by 2 bases; junction bases not matched to a gene: 9. The CDR3 consists of 15 residues. The CDR3 is CASSILSGSAYEQYF. The CDR3 DNA reads as TGTGCCAGCAGCATCTTAAGCGGGAGTGCCTACGAGCAGTACTTC.

The table lists this clonotype with many counts. The J gene is TRBJ2-5, the V gene TRBV5-1; no definite D call. The V end was cut by 0 bases, the J end by 3 bases, with 3 bases between. CDR1 is SGHRS and CDR2 is YFSETQ in the germline V gene. CDR3 length: 12 amino acids. CDR3 protein: CASSLGKETQYF. In DNA form, the CDR3 reads TGCGCCAGCAGCTTGGGTAAAGAGACCCAGTACTTC.

The rearrangement uses TRBV24-1 and TRBJ2-2; D gene uncertain. Trimming took off 9 bases at V and 3 bases at J, with 7 bases between the two ends. Germline assignment: CDR1 KGHDR and CDR2 SFDVKD. This CDR3 is built from 12 residues. CDR3 in DNA: TGTGCCACCCAGGAATACACCGGGGAGCTGTTTTTT. Protein product: CATQEYTGELFF.

This clonotype was seen only once. The V call is TRBV6-2 or TRBV6-3, the J call TRBJ2-2; possibly TRBD1 for D (6 bases). The ends were cut back, 1 base at V and 0 bases at J, with 9 bases in the middle. Germline V gene data show CDR1 as MNHEY and CDR2 as SVGEGT. This CDR3 contains 16 residues. The CDR3 DNA is TGTGCCAGCAGTTACTATGGGACATCGAACACCGGGGAGCTGTTTTTT. Residues: CASSYYGTSNTGELFF.

This clonotype was counted ten times or more. V usage is TRBV30 and J usage is TRBJ2-2; D possibly corresponds to TRBD2 (6 bases). CDR1 is GTSNPN, CDR2 SVGIG, per germline (reference sequence). The CDR3 runs to 13 residues. Trimming pared 2 bases from V and 8 bases from J, leaving 12 bases between. The CDR3, as DNA: TGTGCCTGGAGTCCCACCGGGACTGGGGAGCTGTTTTTT. Its translation is CAWSPTGTGELFF. The full variable domain, rest sourced from reference TRBV30 and TRBJ2-2, is SQTIHQWPATLVQPVGSPLSLECTVEGTSNPNLYWYRQAAGRGLQLLFYSVGIGQISSEVPQNLSASRPQDRQFILSSKKLLLSDSGFYLCAWSPTGTGELFFGEGSRLTVL.

V and J are TRBV10-3 and TRBJ2-2; D perhaps matches TRBD2 (5 bases). Trimming shortened V by 3 bases and J by 7 bases, and 12 bases separated the two germline ends. The CDR3 runs to 14 residues. The germline CDR1 and CDR2 sequences are ENHRY and SYGVKD. As DNA, the CDR3 is TGTGCCATCAGTGATACGGGGAGAGGCGGGGAGCTGTTTTTT. Translated, it gives CAISDTGRGGELFF.

This clonotype was picked up many times. The rearrangement joins TRBV30 to TRBJ1-2; D gene uncertain. In germline, CDR1 is GTSNPN, CDR2 SVGIG (reference sequence). The CDR3 is 13 amino acids. V was pared by 2 bases and J by 1 base, with 8 bases between. The CDR3 spells CAWSPTSNYGYTF. The CDR3 DNA follows: TGTGCCTGGAGTCCTACAAGTAACTATGGCTACACCTTC.

This clonotype was found many times. The chain carries TRBV12-3 or TRBV12-4 and TRBJ2-3, with a weak D call TRBD2 (6 bases). V was shortened by 6 bases and J by 2 bases, with 9 bases between the two germline ends. The CDR3 spans 13 residues. CDR3 nucleotides: TGTGCCAGCAGAATAGCGGTCACAGATACGCAGTATTTT. As protein: CASRIAVTDTQYF.

In its sample, this clonotype was seen many times. V and J are TRBV6-5 and TRBJ1-1; maybe TRBD1 (5 bases). The germline V and J ends were trimmed by 1 base and 6 bases, with 15 bases remaining between them. There are 15 residues in the CDR3. Germline V lookup: CDR1 MNHEY, CDR2 SVGAGI. The CDR3 DNA sequence: TGTGCCAGCAGTTACTTGTCTGGCAGGGCTCCTGAAGCTTTCTTT. Translating it yields CASSYLSGRAPEAFF.

In its sample, this clonotype was seen many times. The chain links TRBV6-1 to TRBJ1-1, with a tentative D call TRBD1 (6 bases). The CDR3 loop spans 17 amino acids. V dropped 2 bases and J dropped 9 bases, with 25 bases sitting between them. Looked up from germline, CDR1 is MNHNS and CDR2 is SASEGT. The CDR3 reads CASSESLPTGPALQAFF. The DNA of the CDR3 is TGTGCCAGCAGTGAATCGCTTCCTACAGGGCCCGCCCTTCAAGCTTTCTTT.

The J gene is TRBJ1-2, the V gene TRBV30, with TRBD1 as a possible D gene (5 bases). Germline lookup yields CDR1 GTSNPN and CDR2 SVGIG (reference sequence). The CDR3 loop spans 12 amino acids. V dropped 3 bases and J dropped 8 bases, with 13 bases sitting between them. CDR3 residues: CAWRLQGGGYTF. The CDR3 bases are TGTGCCTGGAGACTTCAGGGAGGCGGCTACACCTTC.

V usage is TRBV6-1 and J usage is TRBJ2-3; 10 bases map to TRBD1. V dropped 8 bases and J dropped 4; count of bases not matched to a gene: 3. This CDR3 is 13 amino acids long. Per germline, CDR1 MNHNS and CDR2 SASEGT. In DNA form, the CDR3 reads TGTGCCAGCTATGGACAGGGGGCAGATACGCAGTATTTT. Residues: CASYGQGADTQYF.

This clonotype was observed at least ten times. The chain carries TRBV5-1 and TRBJ2-7; D uncertain. Trimming removed 4 bases at V and 0 bases at J, with 17 bases between. This CDR3 comprises 16 residues. Germline V gene data show CDR1 as SGHRS and CDR2 as YFSETQ. Written as DNA, the CDR3 is TGCGCCAGCAGCCCGAGAGGCCTCCTGAGCTCCTACGAGCAGTACTTC. Translated: CASSPRGLLSSYEQYF.

This clonotype was recorded at least ten times. The V call is TRBV12-3 or TRBV12-4, the J call TRBJ2-3, with D uncertain. V shed 5 bases and J shed 4 bases, with 16 bases lying between them. CDR3 length: 15 residues. In DNA, the CDR3 is TGTGCCAGCAGTCAGAAAATGGGGTTGGCAGATACGCAGTATTTT. Translation: CASSQKMGLADTQYF.

Worth noting for this clonotype: An end of the junction differs from the germline gene, which may be a read error. This chain connects TRBV19 to TRBJ2-2, with TRBD2 matching 9 bases. Looked up from germline, CDR1 is LNHDA and CDR2 is SQIVND (reference sequence). The CDR3 length is 14 residues. Here the CDR3 DNA reads TGTGCCAGTACTATAGCGGGAGCCACCGGGGAGCTGTTTTTT. It yields the protein CASTIAGATGELFF.

The genes are TRBV6-5 and TRBJ1-3; D remains ambiguous. The CDR3 runs 14 residues. With 4 bases removed from V and 2 bases from J, the gap between germline ends came to 9 bases. Per the germline V gene, CDR1 is MNHEY and CDR2 is SVGAGI. The CDR3 DNA reads as TGTGCCAGCAGTTCCCTAAAGGCTGGAAACACCATATATTTT. It translates to CASSSLKAGNTIYF.

The J gene is TRBJ2-2, the V gene TRBV6-1; TRBD1 matches 9 bases. The CDR3 is 15 amino acids. The trim removed 6 bases at V and 4 bases at J, leaving 6 bases unmatched. From germline, CDR1 is MNHNS and CDR2 SASEGT. CDR3 bases: TGTGCCAGCAGGGGAAGACAGGGGGGCACCGGGGAGCTGTTTTTT. Translating gives CASRGRQGGTGELFF.

About this clonotype itself: Just one base apart from a much larger clone, this may be a read error. This chain joins TRBV6-1 and TRBJ1-5, with D possibly TRBD1 on 6 matching bases. The CDR3 covers 13 residues. CDR1 and CDR2 (germline): MNHNS, SASEGT. V lost 8 bases, J lost 7 bases, and 15 bases lay in between. CDR3 DNA sequence: TGTGCCAGCGACGGGGGGCGTCACCAGCCCCAGCATTTT. Protein: CASDGGRHQPQHF.

This clonotype has a count of ten or more. V gene TRBV28 combines with J gene TRBJ1-1; 9 bases are shared with TRBD1. The V segment lost 0 bases and the J segment 7 bases; nucleotides outside the gene matches: 3. The CDR3 contains 14 residues. Germline CDR1 MDHEN, CDR2 SYDVKM. CDR3 in DNA: TGTGCCAGCAGTTTATGGGTGACAGGGGGTGAAGCTTTCTTT. This gives the protein CASSLWVTGGEAFF.

This clonotype was observed many times. The chain couples TRBV2 to TRBJ1-2; D ambiguous. The CDR3 is 14 amino acids. The V end was cut by 7 bases, the J end by 0 bases, with 12 bases between. CDR1 SNHLY and CDR2 FYNNEI come from the germline V gene. Here the CDR3 DNA reads TGTGCCAGCACTTTCGCCGGGTCTAACTATGGCTACACCTTC. As protein: CASTFAGSNYGYTF.

Of note for this clonotype: The conserved phenylalanine or tryptophan normally closing the CDR3 is absent here, so this likely arose from a read error. This rearrangement joins TRBV12-3 or TRBV12-4 to TRBJ2-3; the D is unclear. This CDR3 spans 14 amino acids. V was shortened by 0 bases and J by 5 bases, with 9 bases between the two germline ends. In nucleotides, the CDR3 is TGTGCCAGCAGTTTAGCGCGATTGGGAGATACGCAGTATTCT. Amino acids: CASSLARLGDTQYS.

This clonotype was counted many times. The chain joins TRBV5-6 to TRBJ2-7; 9 positions match TRBD1. J was trimmed by 3 bases and V by 1 base; bases with no gene match: 8. CDR1 SGHDT and CDR2 YYEEEE come from the germline V gene. The CDR3 length is 16 residues. The CDR3 sequence is CASSLWRDRVIYEQYF. CDR3 nucleotide sequence: TGTGCCAGCAGCTTGTGGCGGGACAGGGTAATCTACGAGCAGTACTTC.

This clonotype was seen repeatedly, ten times or more. The gene calls are TRBV6-1 and TRBJ1-5; D gene unclear. Germline assignment: CDR1 MNHNS and CDR2 SASEGT. V was trimmed by 2 bases and J by 8 bases, leaving 7 bases between them. The CDR3 is 12 amino acids. This CDR3 reads CASSETYEPQHF. For the CDR3, the DNA is TGTGCCAGCAGTGAAACATACGAGCCCCAGCATTTT.

This clonotype came up many times. The chain carries TRBV28 and TRBJ1-6; no reliable D call. In germline, CDR1 is MDHEN, CDR2 SYDVKM. The CDR3 covers 14 residues. The V end lost 4 bases, the J end lost 9 bases, and 13 bases lay between the germline ends. In DNA, the CDR3 is TGTGCCAGCAGTTGGTCCGCCAAGTCTTCACCCCTCCACTTT. This gives the protein CASSWSAKSSPLHF.

This clonotype has ten or more counts. This rearrangement joins TRBV2 to TRBJ1-1; unclear D gene. The CDR3 consists of 14 residues. Trimming left V 3 bases short and J 1 base short, with 9 bases between. Germline CDR1 reads SNHLY; CDR2 reads FYNNEI. CDR3 residues: CASSEGQSNTEAFF. The CDR3 coding sequence is TGTGCCAGCAGTGAGGGCCAGTCGAACACTGAAGCTTTCTTT.

This clonotype has ten or more counts. The V gene is TRBV7-2, the J gene TRBJ1-5, with no clear D. V was pared by 5 bases and J by 0 bases, with 8 bases between. CDR3 length: 14 residues. Germline loops: CDR1 SGHTA, CDR2 FQGNSA. CDR3 sequence: CASSAQVSNQPQHF. The DNA for the CDR3 is TGTGCCAGCAGCGCACAAGTTAGCAATCAGCCCCAGCATTTT.

The sample holds many counts of this clonotype. The CDR3 region is CSATTPSGRLYEQYF. CDR3 nucleotide sequence: TGCAGTGCTACGACCCCATCCGGGAGGCTCTACGAGCAGTACTTC. V gene TRBV20-1 combines with J gene TRBJ2-7; 7 bases map to TRBD2. Germline V gene lookup returns CDR1 DFQATT and CDR2 SNEGSKA (reference sequence). The CDR3 covers 15 residues. Unmatched junction bases numbered 12, after V lost 4 bases and J lost 3 bases.

This clonotype was detected many times. The chain carries TRBV7-9 and TRBJ2-7; D is ambiguous. CDR3 size: 13 residues. The V gene lost 6 bases and the J gene lost 5 bases, with 14 bases spanning the gap. Germline-derived CDR1 and CDR2 are SEHNR and FQNEAQ (reference sequence). CDR3 sequence (DNA): TGTGCCAGCAGTCCTGGACGGCTGAACGAGCAGTACTTC. This encodes CASSPGRLNEQYF.

Many counts were recorded for this clonotype. V gene TRBV4-1 combines with J gene TRBJ1-6; D is unresolved. The CDR3 contains 15 residues. Per the germline V gene, CDR1 is MGHRA and CDR2 is YSYEKL. Trimming shortened V by 3 bases and J by 8 bases, and 14 bases separated the two germline ends. The CDR3 DNA follows: TGCGCCAGCAGCCAGCGGGCCAGCGGAGATTCACCCCTCCACTTT. Translation: CASSQRASGDSPLHF.

This clonotype was detected a few times. V is TRBV19 and J is TRBJ2-2; maybe TRBD1 (6 bases). The CDR3 loop spans 14 amino acids. The ends were cut back, 0 bases at V and 4 bases at J, with 6 bases in the middle. CDR1 and CDR2 from the germline V gene are LNHDA and SQIVND (reference sequence). This chain's CDR3 is CASSIDRGTGELFF. CDR3 nucleotides: TGTGCCAGTAGTATAGACAGGGGCACCGGGGAGCTGTTTTTT.

V usage is TRBV6-1 and J usage is TRBJ2-7; 8 bases match TRBD1. V was clipped by 7 bases and J by 2 bases; unmatched bases: 7. The CDR3 covers 14 residues. Germline V gives CDR1 MNHNS, CDR2 SASEGT. In DNA, the CDR3 is TGTGCCAGCATCGGGACAGGTCAAGCCTACGAGCAGTACTTC. It encodes CASIGTGQAYEQYF.